The next 26 T cell receptor beta chains were all read from a single sample in a study of early T cells in non-severe SARS-CoV-2 infection. A single record per CDR3 protein comes from TCRdb applying MiXCR to the 5' RACE reads. The repertoire consists of around 82,000 distinct CDR3 sequences, with 11% occurring once and the leading ten covering approximately 4.5%. Source material: whole blood. The source of these receptors is an adult who was a healthcare worker with PCR-confirmed SARS-CoV-2 infection or an uninfected control (not recorded which).

This clonotype has a count of ten or more. The rearrangement links TRBV24-1 to TRBJ2-5; no definite D call. Trimming pared 1 base from V and 7 bases from J, leaving 3 bases between. The CDR3 has 11 residues. Germline CDR1 is KGHDR and CDR2 is SFDVKD. CDR3 residues: CATSDLGTQYF. The CDR3 DNA is TGTGCCACCAGTGATTTAGGGACCCAGTACTTC.

A few counts support this clonotype. V and J are TRBV7-9 and TRBJ2-3, with a weak D call TRBD2 (6 bases). The CDR3 has 14 amino acids. Trimming took off 4 bases at V and 4 bases at J, with 12 bases between the two ends. CDR1 is SEHNR and CDR2 is FQNEAQ in the germline V gene (reference sequence). DNA of the CDR3: TGTGCCAGCAGCTCGTCCGGGACTTCAGATACGCAGTATTTT. As protein: CASSSSGTSDTQYF.

The sample holds a few counts of this clonotype. The chain has TRBV29-1 and TRBJ2-4; the D gene could be TRBD1 or TRBD2 (5 bases each). The CDR3 has 13 amino acids. CDR1 is SQVTM and CDR2 is ANQGSEA in the germline V gene. V shed 7 bases and J shed 0 bases, with 10 bases lying between them. In DNA, the CDR3 is TGCAGCGCAGGGACCGTAGCCAAAAACATTCAGTACTTC. It codes for CSAGTVAKNIQYF.

As for this clonotype: This may arise from a read error, as a much more abundant clone is one base away. The chain is built from TRBV11-2 and TRBJ2-2; 7 positions match TRBD1. This CDR3 is 17 amino acids long. V gave up 3 bases and J gave up 6 bases; unmatched junction bases: 13. Germline CDR1 is SGHAT and CDR2 is FQNNGV. The CDR3 protein is CASSLGFGRGTAGELFF. The CDR3 nucleotides are TGTGCCAGCAGCTTGGGTTTTGGGAGAGGGACAGCCGGGGAGCTGTTTTTT.

This clonotype was counted only a few times. This sequence joins TRBV2 and TRBJ1-2; D is unresolved. CDR1 SNHLY and CDR2 FYNNEI come from the germline V gene. Trimming removed 7 bases from V and 7 bases from J, with 16 bases in between. This CDR3 has 13 residues. The chain's CDR3 is CASTRVEAAGYTF. For the CDR3, the DNA is TGTGCCAGCACCCGGGTGGAGGCAGCTGGCTACACCTTC.

Ten or more counts support this clonotype. CDR3 in amino acids: CASRKVASQPQHF. The CDR3 bases are TGTGCCAGTAGAAAGGTGGCGAGCCAGCCCCAGCATTTT. The J gene is TRBJ1-5, the V gene TRBV19, with D hard to call. The ends were cut back, 6 bases at V and 7 bases at J, with 13 bases in the middle. CDR1 is LNHDA and CDR2 is SQIVND in the germline V gene (reference sequence). This CDR3 has 13 amino acids.

This clonotype was observed at least ten times. The chain has TRBV6-5 and TRBJ1-2, with a tentative D call TRBD1 (6 bases). Per germline, CDR1 MNHEY and CDR2 SVGAGI. The CDR3 covers 16 residues. V was shortened by 4 bases and J by 5 bases, with 20 bases between the two germline ends. For the CDR3, the DNA is TGTGCCAGCAGTTCCAACCCCCGGACAGCGTCTTATGGCTACACCTTC. Translating gives CASSSNPRTASYGYTF.

This clonotype was recorded at least ten times. This chain uses TRBV7-3 with TRBJ1-1; no definite D call. V shed 2 bases and J shed 4 bases, with 8 bases lying between them. The CDR3 loop spans 13 amino acids. The germline CDR1 and CDR2 sequences are SGHTA and FQGTGA. In nucleotides, the CDR3 is TGTGCCAGCAGCTTACTTTCGGGCACTGAAGCTTTCTTT. Translation: CASSLLSGTEAFF.

The sample holds many counts of this clonotype. The chain is built from TRBV6-5 and TRBJ1-3; no firm D call. CDR3 length equals 15 residues. Germline CDR1 MNHEY, CDR2 SVGAGI. V was cut by 0 bases and J by 4 bases, with 10 bases left in between. This CDR3 is CASSYSIGGGNTIYF. The DNA for the CDR3 is TGTGCCAGCAGTTACTCGATTGGAGGAGGAAACACCATATATTTT.

This clonotype was detected many times. This chain uses TRBV10-1 with TRBJ2-3, with D hard to call. The CDR3 runs to 14 residues. Germline CDR1 is WNHNN and CDR2 is SYGVQD (reference sequence). V was shortened by 3 bases and J by 2 bases, with 9 bases between the two germline ends. The CDR3 loop reads CASSDNYPTDTQYF. In DNA form, the CDR3 reads TGCGCCAGCAGTGACAACTACCCCACAGATACGCAGTATTTT.

This clonotype appeared many times. The V and J genes are TRBV20-1 and TRBJ2-5, with a possible D match to TRBD1 (5 bases). Germline V lookup: CDR1 DFQATT, CDR2 SNEGSKA (reference sequence). Trimming removed 3 bases from V and 5 bases from J, with 19 bases in between. The CDR3 is 15 amino acids. CDR3 sequence reads: CSARSDSRSGETQYF. DNA of the CDR3: TGCAGTGCTAGGTCTGACAGCCGATCAGGGGAGACCCAGTACTTC.

This clonotype appeared many times. The V call is TRBV11-2, the J call TRBJ2-1; D is ambiguous. Germline V gene lookup returns CDR1 SGHAT and CDR2 FQNNGV. V gave up 5 bases and J gave up 12 bases, with 11 bases separating them. CDR3 length: 11 residues. CDR3 loop: CASSRGPGQFF. The CDR3 coding sequence is TGTGCCAGCAGCCGTGGTCCGGGGCAGTTCTTC.

There are a few counts of this clonotype. The rearrangement joins TRBV4-1 to TRBJ2-2; TRBD1 aligns across 7 bases. The CDR3 has 15 residues. Germline trimming cut 0 bases from V and 6 bases from J; bases unmatched to any gene: 4. CDR1 MGHRA and CDR2 YSYEKL come from the germline V gene. CDR3 coding DNA: TGCGCCAGCAGCCAAGAAGAGGGGGCCGCCGGGGAGCTGTTTTTT. This translates into CASSQEEGAAGELFF.

There are many counts of this clonotype. This sequence joins TRBV2 and TRBJ1-6, with D maybe TRBD1 (6 bases). Germline V CDR1 and CDR2: SNHLY, FYNNEI. V lost 1 base to trimming and J lost 9 bases, with 13 bases between them. There are 15 residues in the CDR3. CDR3 coding DNA: TGTGCCAGCAGTGAAGTTAGGACAGAGTCTTCACCCCTCCACTTT. Encoded protein: CASSEVRTESSPLHF.

This clonotype appeared a few times. The chain joins TRBV3-1 to TRBJ2-7, with 7 bases fitting TRBD2. The CDR3 sequence is 15 residues long. Trimming cost V 1 base and J 11 bases; bases outside gene matches: 14. Germline V lookup: CDR1 LGHDT, CDR2 YNNKEL (reference sequence). The CDR3 DNA is TGTGCCAGCAGCCAAGGAGGCTCCCCGGGGGGTTCGGAGTACTTC. This codes for CASSQGGSPGGSEYF.

In the case of this clonotype: This may be a read error, as it is one base from a much larger clone. CDR3 protein: CASSYSYGYTF. The CDR3 DNA follows: TGTGCCAGCAGTTACTCTTATGGCTACACCTTC. The chain has TRBV6-2 or TRBV6-3 and TRBJ1-2; no clear D. Between the trimmed V and J ends, which lost 0 bases and 5 bases, there was a span of 1 base. The CDR3 contains 11 residues. Germline CDR1 MNHEY, CDR2 SVGEGT.

The chain links TRBV4-3 to TRBJ2-1, with 7 bases matching TRBD2. The germline V gene has CDR1 LGHNA and CDR2 YSLEER. The junction had 7 bases not matched to a gene; V was cut back by 0 bases and J by 2 bases. This CDR3 contains 17 residues. This chain's CDR3 is CASSQDRSGVAYNEQFF. The CDR3 DNA reads TGCGCCAGCAGCCAAGATCGGAGCGGGGTAGCCTACAATGAGCAGTTCTTC.

In this sample, this clonotype turned up many times. This sequence joins TRBV24-1 and TRBJ2-3; TRBD1 matches 7 bases. This CDR3 is 12 amino acids long. Trimming cost V 4 bases and J 6 bases; bases outside gene matches: 0. The germline CDR1 and CDR2 sequences are KGHDR and SFDVKD. CDR3 loop: CATSEQGDTQYF. The CDR3 nucleotides are TGTGCCACCAGTGAACAGGGGGATACGCAGTATTTT.

This clonotype has just a few counts. The genes are TRBV6-1 and TRBJ2-2; the D is unclear. The CDR3 extends over 10 amino acids. The V end was cut by 9 bases, the J end by 5 bases, with 4 bases between. Per germline, CDR1 MNHNS and CDR2 SASEGT. CDR3 loop: CASQTGELFF. The CDR3 DNA follows: TGTGCCAGTCAGACCGGGGAGCTGTTTTTT.

This clonotype was seen more than once but under ten times. J is TRBJ2-1 and V is TRBV18; D is ambiguous. Per the germline V gene, CDR1 is KGHSH and CDR2 is LQKENI. V was pared by 0 bases and J by 4 bases, with 22 bases between. CDR3 length: 19 residues. The CDR3 protein is CASSPPASTELGWYNEQFF. The CDR3 region has the DNA TGTGCCAGCTCACCACCGGCATCCACAGAGCTGGGTTGGTACAATGAGCAGTTCTTC.

This clonotype was counted between two and nine times. V usage is TRBV3-1 and J usage is TRBJ1-5; 7 positions agree with TRBD1. The length of the CDR3 is 17 residues. V gave up 1 base and J gave up 3 bases; unmatched junction bases: 9. Germline lookup yields CDR1 LGHDT and CDR2 YNNKEL (reference sequence). The CDR3: CASSQAARQGPNQPQHF. CDR3 coding DNA: TGTGCCAGCAGCCAAGCAGCTCGACAGGGCCCCAATCAGCCCCAGCATTTT.

This clonotype was observed many times. This chain links TRBV28 with TRBJ2-3, with D perhaps matching TRBD1 (5 bases). Germline CDR1 reads MDHEN; CDR2 reads SYDVKM. The V end lost 6 bases, the J end lost 3 bases, and 19 bases lay between the germline ends. This CDR3 is built from 16 residues. The CDR3 region is CASSPSRAGGTDTQYF. CDR3 DNA sequence: TGTGCCAGCAGCCCCTCCAGGGCAGGTGGTACAGATACGCAGTATTTT.

The CDR3 nucleotides read TGTGCCAGCAGCCCAGGACAGGGTTCAGATACGCAGTATTTT. Its translation is CASSPGQGSDTQYF. V gene TRBV13 combines with J gene TRBJ2-3; TRBD1 matches at 8 bases. This CDR3 region has 14 residues. J lost 4 bases, V lost 5 bases, and 5 bases had no gene match. In germline, CDR1 is PRHDT, CDR2 FYEKMQ (reference sequence).

The V gene is TRBV3-1, the J gene TRBJ2-7, with TRBD1 as a possible D gene (5 bases). The ends were cut back, 3 bases at V and 13 bases at J, with 16 bases in the middle. This CDR3 is 12 amino acids long. CDR1 and CDR2 from the germline V gene are LGHDT and YNNKEL (reference sequence). The CDR3 spells CASSHLRGFQYF. CDR3 sequence (DNA): TGTGCCAGCAGCCATCTTAGGGGCTTCCAATACTTC.

This clonotype came up many times. As DNA, the CDR3 is TGTGCCAGCAGCTCTCGGACGGGAGTCTACGAGCAGTACTTC. Its protein is CASSSRTGVYEQYF. J is TRBJ2-7 and V is TRBV7-2; D is perhaps TRBD2 (6 bases). The CDR3 extends over 14 amino acids. CDR1 and CDR2 from the germline V gene are SGHTA and FQGNSA. V shed 4 bases and J shed 3 bases, with 13 bases lying between them.

A few counts support this clonotype. The chain joins TRBV20-1 to TRBJ1-2; 7 bases are shared with TRBD1. There are 15 residues in the CDR3. Germline V lookup: CDR1 DFQATT, CDR2 SNEGSKA (reference sequence). Trimming took 1 base from V and 7 from J; bases not matched to a gene: 12. This CDR3 is CSARAPGQQRAGYTF. In nucleotides, the CDR3 is TGCAGTGCTAGAGCCCCGGGACAGCAGAGGGCTGGCTACACCTTC.